The T cell receptor (beta chain) described here comes from a study of cytotoxic CD8 clonotypes in ibrutinib-treated CLL listed by TCRdb under 2021. Background for the entire study: In this cohort, 15 patients were treatment-naive and about a dozen were relapsed/refractory, while 17 to 18 had unmutated IGHV. Partial responses were observed in approximately 24 patients and complete responses in 2; after a median follow-up of around 64 months, remission was maintained in roughly 15 patients and progression was observed in approximately twelve. Response samples were obtained after a median of roughly eleven months of treatment, with a range of roughly 6 to 36 months. On average, each sample yielded about 260,000 productive templates and under 95,000 productive rearrangements. Longitudinal samples were obtainable from about 30% of the roughly 86 participants in the trial. Cryopreserved peripheral blood mononuclear cells were collected before treatment, at response, and at either disease progression or sustained remission. Every sample from remission and from progressive disease was obtained while the patients were still on ibrutinib.

CDR3 length: 14 amino acids, cysteine to phenylalanine. The retained sequence is limited to the CDR3, 42 bases, with the frame set at the first base. V and J lose 0 bases and 3 bases, and a span of 9 bases separates them. CDR1 and CDR2 were assigned from the germline V gene as SGHRS and YFSETQ. On a MiSeq, deep resolution sequencing aimed for a depth between 1 in 1 million and 1 in 200,000 T cells, with each clonotype covered approximately 10x on average. The immunoSEQ hsTCRB Kit was used to generate the TCR beta libraries. The original methods were these. Data were analyzed with ImmunoSEQ Data Assistant and ImmunoSEQ Analyzer, with V, D and J genes assigned per IMGT definitions. Clonality, which ranges from 0 to 1, was calculated as one minus the normalized Shannon entropy of productive rearrangement frequencies. Only overrepresented clonotypes making up at least 0.05% of the repertoire of each patient were included in the public clonotype analysis. Approximately 14 age-matched healthy donor repertoires from immuneACCESS served as clonality controls. Imported from immuneACCESS, the table was reduced by TCRdb to in-frame sequences with V and J called. These copies leave out some clones; in studies compared against another copy, an unresolved V gene accounts for under half, and the cause of the remainder is not known. From that table come the V and J calls and clone size; the DNA was used to work out D and trimming. A total of 60,000 to 95,000 clones appear in this sample, approximately 82% of them only once. The leading ten clones occupy 35% to 45% of the sample.

Results and caveats for the whole study, not just this receptor: At ibrutinib response clonality went up, during sustained remission it held steady, and at progression it dropped back toward baseline. Sampling times were not matched between patients in sustained remission and patients whose disease was progressing, and lymph node repertoires were not examined. Public clonotypes were rare and either shrank or stayed stable during treatment, and the rise in clonality at ibrutinib response reflected expansion of private clonotypes. Baseline clonality was found to be higher than that of age-matched healthy donors and was strongly correlated with circulating CD8+ T-cell counts.

The meaning of the sample's time point label: roughly 2 years on ibrutinib. For TCR beta library preparation, about 2 micrograms of genomic DNA were isolated from cryopreserved PBMCs. Longitudinal blood samples from CLL patients receiving ibrutinib monotherapy were subjected to high-throughput TCR beta sequencing. The patients were enrolled in a single-center, open-label phase 2 trial of ibrutinib monotherapy. Worth noting for this clone: This receptor's antigen is unknown. One base away there is no much larger clone; base qualities are not given.

Sequenced material: PBMCs, taken after 24 months of ibrutinib treatment. This receptor was identified in a human donor with chronic lymphocytic leukemia. The V gene is TRBV5-1 and the J gene is TRBJ1-1, with TRBD1 perhaps the D gene, on 6 matching bases. The CDR3 sequence is CASSLVAGDTEAFF. The nucleotide sequence reads TGCGCCAGCAGCTTGGTGGCAGGGGACACTGAAGCTTTCTTT.